This TCR beta chain stems from a study of early T cells in non-severe SARS-CoV-2 infection. Broader study findings: VDJdb-based matching was biased toward anti-spike CD8 responses and missed private and CD4 specificities.

Individual cDNA molecules received unique molecular identifiers during library preparation. One entry per CDR3 protein, called by TCRdb with MiXCR from the 5' RACE reads. This table has more than 20,000 distinct CDR3 sequences, around 5.1% appearing once. V was clipped by 1 base and J by 5 bases; unmatched bases: 4. This CDR3 has 15 residues. The germline CDR1 and CDR2 sequences are SQVTM and ANQGSEA. This clonotype showed up many times. What it binds is unknown. Sample: whole blood. The TCR sequence derives from an adult who was a healthcare worker with PCR-confirmed SARS-CoV-2 infection or an uninfected control (not recorded which). The chain recombines TRBV29-1 with TRBJ2-3; TRBD1 matches 12 bases. CDR3 residues: CSVEGGQGAIDTQYF. The CDR3 DNA sequence: TGCAGCGTTGAAGGGGGACAGGGGGCTATAGATACGCAGTATTTT.